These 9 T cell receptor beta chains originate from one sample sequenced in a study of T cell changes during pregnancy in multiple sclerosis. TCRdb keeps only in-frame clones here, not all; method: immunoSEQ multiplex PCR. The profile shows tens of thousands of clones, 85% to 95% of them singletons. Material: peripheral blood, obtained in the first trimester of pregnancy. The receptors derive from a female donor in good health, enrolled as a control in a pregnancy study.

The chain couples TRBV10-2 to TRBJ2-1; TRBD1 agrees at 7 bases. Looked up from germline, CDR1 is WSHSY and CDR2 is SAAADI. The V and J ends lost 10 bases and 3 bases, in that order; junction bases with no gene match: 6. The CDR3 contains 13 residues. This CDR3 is CATQGTNYNEQFF. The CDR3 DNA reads TGCGCCACACAGGGGACGAACTACAATGAGCAGTTCTTC.

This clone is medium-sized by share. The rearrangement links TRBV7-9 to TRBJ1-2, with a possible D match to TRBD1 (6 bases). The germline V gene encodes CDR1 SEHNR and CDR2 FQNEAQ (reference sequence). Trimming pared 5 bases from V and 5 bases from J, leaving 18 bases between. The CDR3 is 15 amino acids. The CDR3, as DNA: TGTGCCAGCAGCCCCTCGGCAGGGGCGCGATATGGCTACACCTTC. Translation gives CASSPSAGARYGYTF.

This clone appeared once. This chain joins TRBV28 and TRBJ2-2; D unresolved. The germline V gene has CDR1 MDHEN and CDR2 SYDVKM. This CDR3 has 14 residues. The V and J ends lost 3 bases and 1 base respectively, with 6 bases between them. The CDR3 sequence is CASSLSGNTGELFF. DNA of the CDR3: TGTGCCAGCAGTTTGTCGGGGAACACCGGGGAGCTGTTTTTT.

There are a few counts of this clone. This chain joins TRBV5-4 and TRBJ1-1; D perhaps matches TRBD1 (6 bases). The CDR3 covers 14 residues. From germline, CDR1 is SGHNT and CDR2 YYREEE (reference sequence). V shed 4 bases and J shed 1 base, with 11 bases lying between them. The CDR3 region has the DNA TGTGCCAGCAGCCTAAAGACAGGGAACACTGAAGCTTTCTTT. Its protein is CASSLKTGNTEAFF.

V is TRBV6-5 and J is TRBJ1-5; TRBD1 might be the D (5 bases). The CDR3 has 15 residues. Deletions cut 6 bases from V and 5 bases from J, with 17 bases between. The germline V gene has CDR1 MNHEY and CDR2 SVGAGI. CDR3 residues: CASSPLWGGDQPQHF. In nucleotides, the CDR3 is TGTGCCAGCAGCCCCCTCTGGGGGGGGGATCAGCCCCAGCATTTT.

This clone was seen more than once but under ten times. The CDR3 protein is CASSYSIQILNSPLHF. CDR3 DNA: TGTGCCAGCAGTTACTCGATACAGATCCTCAATTCACCCCTCCACTTT. This chain links TRBV6-5 with TRBJ1-6; D ambiguous. The germline V gene has CDR1 MNHEY and CDR2 SVGAGI. V dropped 0 bases and J dropped 7 bases, with 13 bases sitting between them. CDR3 length: 16 residues.

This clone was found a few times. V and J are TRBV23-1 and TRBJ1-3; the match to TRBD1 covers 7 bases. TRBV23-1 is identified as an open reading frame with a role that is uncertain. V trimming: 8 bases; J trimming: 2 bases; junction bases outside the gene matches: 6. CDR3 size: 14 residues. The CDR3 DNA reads TGCGCCAGCGGCCCGACAGGGACTGGAAACACCATATATTTT. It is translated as CASGPTGTGNTIYF.

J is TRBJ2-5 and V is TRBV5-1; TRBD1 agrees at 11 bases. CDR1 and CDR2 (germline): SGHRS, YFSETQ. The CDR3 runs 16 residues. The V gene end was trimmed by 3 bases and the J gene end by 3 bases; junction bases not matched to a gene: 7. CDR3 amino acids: CASSSGQGATKETQYF. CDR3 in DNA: TGCGCCAGCAGCTCTGGACAGGGGGCGACCAAAGAGACCCAGTACTTC.

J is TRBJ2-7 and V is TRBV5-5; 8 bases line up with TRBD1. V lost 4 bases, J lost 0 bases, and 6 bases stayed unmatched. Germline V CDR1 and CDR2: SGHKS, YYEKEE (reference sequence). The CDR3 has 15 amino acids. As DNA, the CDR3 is TGTGCCAGCAGCCGGCAGGGGGCGGCCTCCTACGAGCAGTACTTC. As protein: CASSRQGAASYEQYF.